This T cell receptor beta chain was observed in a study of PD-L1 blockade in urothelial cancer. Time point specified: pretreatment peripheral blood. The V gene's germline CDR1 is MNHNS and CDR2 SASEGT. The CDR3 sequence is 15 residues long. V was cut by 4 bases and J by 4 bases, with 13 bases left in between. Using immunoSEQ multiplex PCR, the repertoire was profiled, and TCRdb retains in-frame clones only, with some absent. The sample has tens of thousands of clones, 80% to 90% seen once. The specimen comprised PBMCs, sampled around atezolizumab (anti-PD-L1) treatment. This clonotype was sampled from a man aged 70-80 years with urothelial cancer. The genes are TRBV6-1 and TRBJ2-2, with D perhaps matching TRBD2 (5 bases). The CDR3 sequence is CASSVSGGSTGELFF. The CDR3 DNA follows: TGTGCCAGCAGTGTCTCTGGAGGATCCACCGGGGAGCTGTTTTTT.